The 12 T cell receptor beta chains below were found in one sample sequenced in a study of response to subunit inactivated influenza vaccine. TCRdb ran MiXCR on the RT-PCR reads and lists one entry per CDR3 protein. The table lists about 650,000 distinct CDR3 sequences, approximately 14% of them singletons. The specimen was PBMCs from blood, collected around two weeks before vaccination. The origin of the receptors is a man between 50 and 59 years old who received an inactivated influenza vaccine.

This clonotype was observed many times. The junction departs from the called germline gene at one end, perhaps through a read error. The J gene is TRBJ2-7, the V gene TRBV5-1; 7 positions match TRBD2. Germline-derived CDR1 and CDR2 are SGHRS and YFSETQ. This CDR3 spans 14 amino acids. CDR3 nucleotide sequence: TGTGCCAGCAGTTTGGGGGGGAACAGCTACGAGCAGTACTTC. Translation: CASSLGGNSYEQYF. The full variable domain, with the rest looked up from reference TRBV5-1 and TRBJ2-7, is KAGVTQTPRYLIKTRGQQVTLSCSPISGHRSVSWYQQTPGQGLQFLFEYFSETQRNKGNFPGRFSGRQFSNSRSEMNVSTLELGDSALYLCASSLGGNSYEQYFGPGTRLTVT.

This clonotype was recorded a few times. The V and J genes are TRBV6-2 or TRBV6-3 and TRBJ1-1; no reliable D call. CDR1 and CDR2 (germline): MNHEY, SVGEGT. CDR3 size: 13 residues. V lost 4 bases and J lost 7, with 13 bases in between. The chain's CDR3 is CASSSPLAGEAFF. The CDR3 DNA reads TGTGCCAGCAGTTCCCCCCTCGCCGGTGAAGCTTTCTTT.

The chain's CDR3 is CASSPGRQTNEQFF. In DNA, the CDR3 is TGTGCCAGTTCCCCGGGACGTCAAACGAATGAGCAGTTCTTC. The gene calls are TRBV11-2 and TRBJ2-1; TRBD1 or TRBD2 may be the D gene (5 bases each). The germline CDR1 and CDR2 sequences are SGHAT and FQNNGV. The germline V and J ends were trimmed by 9 bases and 7 bases, with 19 bases remaining between them. CDR3 length: 14 residues.

This chain links TRBV7-6 with TRBJ2-7, with D possibly being TRBD2 (7 bases). Germline V gene sequence: CDR1 SGHVS, CDR2 FNYEAQ. V lost 5 bases, J lost 4 bases, and 21 bases lay in between. This CDR3 has 16 residues. In nucleotides, the CDR3 is TGTGCCAGCAGCCCTAGGGGAGGGGGGAAGCGGTACGAGCAGTACTTC. As protein: CASSPRGGGKRYEQYF.

The chain couples TRBV7-2 to TRBJ2-7; D is unclear. This CDR3 spans 14 amino acids. The germline V gene has CDR1 SGHTA and CDR2 FQGNSA. With 4 bases removed from V and 6 bases from J, the gap between germline ends came to 16 bases. CDR3: CASSSSRATSEQYF. Written as DNA, the CDR3 is TGTGCCAGCAGCTCCTCTCGGGCTACATCCGAGCAGTACTTC.

This clonotype has a handful of counts. This chain connects TRBV6-2 or TRBV6-3 to TRBJ2-2; TRBD1 agrees at 10 bases. This CDR3 has 15 residues. Germline lookup yields CDR1 MNHEY and CDR2 SVGEGT. Trimming took 4 bases from V and 6 from J; bases not matched to a gene: 5. Here the CDR3 DNA reads TGTGCCAGCAGTTTGGGGACAGGGGCCCCCGGGGAGCTGTTTTTT. This translates into CASSLGTGAPGELFF.

This clonotype occurred a few times. The chain employs TRBV10-1 and TRBJ2-5, with D possibly matching TRBD2 (5 bases). This CDR3 has 15 residues. Germline CDR1 reads WNHNN; CDR2 reads SYGVQD (reference sequence). Trimming cost V 6 bases and J 5 bases, with 19 bases left between them. The CDR3 DNA is TGCGCCAGCAGCGCCGAAACACGGAGGCTGGAGACCCAGTACTTC. Residues: CASSAETRRLETQYF.

The sample holds a few counts of this clonotype. The chain joins TRBV18 to TRBJ1-3, with D unclear. CDR1 is KGHSH, CDR2 LQKENI, per germline. V was clipped by 3 bases and J by 6 bases, with 3 bases between them. CDR3 length: 11 amino acids. CDR3 residues: CASSPQNTIYF. The CDR3 DNA reads as TGTGCCAGCTCACCTCAAAACACCATATATTTT.

The table lists this clonotype with a few counts. This sequence joins TRBV20-1 and TRBJ2-2; 13 nucleotides line up with TRBD2. The V and J ends lost 7 bases and 1 base, in that order; junction bases with no gene match: 6. The CDR3 totals 16 residues. Germline assignment: CDR1 DFQATT and CDR2 SNEGSKA (reference sequence). This chain's CDR3 is CSGLAGGNKNTGELFF. CDR3 in DNA: TGCAGTGGACTAGCGGGGGGCAACAAGAACACCGGGGAGCTGTTTTTT.

In its sample, this clonotype was seen a few times. The chain joins TRBV6-1 to TRBJ1-5, with a possible D match to TRBD1 (5 bases). Germline V gene lookup returns CDR1 MNHNS and CDR2 SASEGT. The CDR3 sequence is 15 residues long. The V and J ends lost 5 bases and 2 bases respectively, with 13 bases between them. For the CDR3, the DNA is TGTGCCAGCAGTAGCTCAGGGTCAGGCAATCAGCCCCAGCATTTT. Encoded protein: CASSSSGSGNQPQHF.

This clonotype was observed a handful of times. The chain carries TRBV20-1 and TRBJ1-6; 7 bases match TRBD1. This CDR3 is 14 amino acids long. V lost 6 bases and J lost 4; bases outside the gene matches: 6. Germline V gene lookup returns CDR1 DFQATT and CDR2 SNEGSKA (reference sequence). As DNA, the CDR3 is TGCAGTGCCCGAACGGGACAGTATAATTCACCCCTCCACTTT. Amino acids: CSARTGQYNSPLHF.

This clonotype was counted ten times or more. The rearrangement links TRBV7-8 to TRBJ2-1; 8 bases match TRBD1. The CDR3 has 15 residues. V was pared by 5 bases and J by 3 bases, with 6 bases of the junction left unmatched. Per the germline V gene, CDR1 is SGHVS and CDR2 is FQNEAQ. The CDR3 DNA reads TGTGCCAGCAGCGACCAGGGGACAGGCTACAATGAGCAGTTCTTC. This sequence encodes CASSDQGTGYNEQFF.